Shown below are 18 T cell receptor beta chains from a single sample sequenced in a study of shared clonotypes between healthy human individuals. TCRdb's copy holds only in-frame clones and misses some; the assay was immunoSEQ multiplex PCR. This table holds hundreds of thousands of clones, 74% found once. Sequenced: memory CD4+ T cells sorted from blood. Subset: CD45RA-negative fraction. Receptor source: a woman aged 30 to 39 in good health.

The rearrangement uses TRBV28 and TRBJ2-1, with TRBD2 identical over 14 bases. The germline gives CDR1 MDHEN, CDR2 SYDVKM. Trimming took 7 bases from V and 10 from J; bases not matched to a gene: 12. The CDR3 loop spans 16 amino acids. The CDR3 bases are TGTGCCAGCACTAGGGGGCAGGGACTAGCGGGAGCCGAGCAGTTCTTC. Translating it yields CASTRGQGLAGAEQFF.

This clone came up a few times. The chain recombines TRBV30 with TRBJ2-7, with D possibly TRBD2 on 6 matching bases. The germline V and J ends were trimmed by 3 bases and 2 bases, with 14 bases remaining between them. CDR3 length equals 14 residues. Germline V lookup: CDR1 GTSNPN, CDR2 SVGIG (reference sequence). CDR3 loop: CAWSVGPGAYEQYF. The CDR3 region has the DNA TGTGCCTGGAGCGTAGGGCCGGGGGCCTACGAGCAGTACTTC.

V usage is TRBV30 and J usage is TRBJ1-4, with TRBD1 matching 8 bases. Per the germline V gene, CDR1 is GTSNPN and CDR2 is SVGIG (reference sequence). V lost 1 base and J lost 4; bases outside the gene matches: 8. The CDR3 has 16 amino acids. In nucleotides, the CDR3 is TGTGCCTGGAGTGACTGGAAGACAGGGGATAATGAAAAACTGTTTTTT. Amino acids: CAWSDWKTGDNEKLFF. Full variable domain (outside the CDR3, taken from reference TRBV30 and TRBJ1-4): SQTIHQWPATLVQPVGSPLSLECTVEGTSNPNLYWYRQAAGRGLQLLFYSVGIGQISSEVPQNLSASRPQDRQFILSSKKLLLSDSGFYLCAWSDWKTGDNEKLFFGSGTQLSVL.

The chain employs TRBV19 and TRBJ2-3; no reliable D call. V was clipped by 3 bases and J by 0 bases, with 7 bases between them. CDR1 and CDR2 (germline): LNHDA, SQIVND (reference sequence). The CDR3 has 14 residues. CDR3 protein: CASSMGKSTDTQYF. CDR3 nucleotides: TGTGCCAGTAGTATGGGGAAAAGCACAGATACGCAGTATTTT.

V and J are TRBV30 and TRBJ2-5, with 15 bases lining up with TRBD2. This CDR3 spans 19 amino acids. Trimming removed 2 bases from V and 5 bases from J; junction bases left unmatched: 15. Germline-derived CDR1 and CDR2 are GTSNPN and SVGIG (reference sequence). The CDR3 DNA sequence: TGTGCCTGGAGTAGAGGGACTTCGGGACTAGCGGGAGGCTCGGAGACCCAGTACTTC. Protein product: CAWSRGTSGLAGGSETQYF. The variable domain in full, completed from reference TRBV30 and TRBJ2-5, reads SQTIHQWPATLVQPVGSPLSLECTVEGTSNPNLYWYRQAAGRGLQLLFYSVGIGQISSEVPQNLSASRPQDRQFILSSKKLLLSDSGFYLCAWSRGTSGLAGGSETQYFGPGTRLLVL.

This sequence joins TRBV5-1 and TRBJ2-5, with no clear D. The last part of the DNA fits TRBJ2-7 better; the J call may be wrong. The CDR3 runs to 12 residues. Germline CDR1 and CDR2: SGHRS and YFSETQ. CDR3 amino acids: CASSLPGHEQYF. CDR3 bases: TGCGCCAGCAGCTTGCCGGGCCACGAGCAGTACTTC.

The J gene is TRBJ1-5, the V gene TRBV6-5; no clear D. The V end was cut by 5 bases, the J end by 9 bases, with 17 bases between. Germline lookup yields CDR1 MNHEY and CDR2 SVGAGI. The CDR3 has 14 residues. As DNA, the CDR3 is TGTGCCAGCAGTACCGGACTGAATCTTGGGCCCCAGCATTTT. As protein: CASSTGLNLGPQHF.

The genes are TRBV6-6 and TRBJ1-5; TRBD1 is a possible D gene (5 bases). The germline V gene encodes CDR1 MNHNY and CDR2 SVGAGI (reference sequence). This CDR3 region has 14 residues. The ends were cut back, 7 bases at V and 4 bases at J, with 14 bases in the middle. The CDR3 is CASTLGLPNQPQHF. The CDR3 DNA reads TGTGCCAGCACCTTGGGACTCCCTAATCAGCCCCAGCATTTT.

CDR3 sequence: CASSLVPGQSSDTQYF. DNA of the CDR3: TGTGCCAGCAGCTTAGTGCCGGGACAGTCATCAGATACGCAGTATTTT. J is TRBJ2-3 and V is TRBV11-2; the match to TRBD1 covers 7 bases. The CDR3 has 16 amino acids. Per germline, CDR1 SGHAT and CDR2 FQNNGV. V trimming: 1 base; J trimming: 4 bases; junction bases outside the gene matches: 8.

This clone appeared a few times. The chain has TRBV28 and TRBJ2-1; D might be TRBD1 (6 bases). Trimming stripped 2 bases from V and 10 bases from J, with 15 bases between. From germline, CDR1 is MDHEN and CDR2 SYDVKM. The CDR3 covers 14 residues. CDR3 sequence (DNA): TGTGCCAGCAGTTTAACCTTCAGGGGCTGGGAGCAGTTCTTC. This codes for CASSLTFRGWEQFF.

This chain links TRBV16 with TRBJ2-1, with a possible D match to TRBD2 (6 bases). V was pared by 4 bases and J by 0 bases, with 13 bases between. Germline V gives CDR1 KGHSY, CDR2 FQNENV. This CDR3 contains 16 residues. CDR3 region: CASSPGTLFSYNEQFF. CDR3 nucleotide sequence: TGTGCCAGCAGCCCCGGGACTCTTTTCTCCTACAATGAGCAGTTCTTC. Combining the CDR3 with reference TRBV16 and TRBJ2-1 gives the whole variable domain GEEVAQTPKHLVRGEGQKAKLYCAPIKGHSYVFWYQQVLKNEFKFLISFQNENVFDETGMPKERFSAKCLPNSPCSLEIQATKLEDSAVYFCASSPGTLFSYNEQFFGPGTRLTVL.

CDR3 DNA sequence: TGTGCCAGCAGCCAAGATTGGCAGGGGAGCACCGGGGAGCTGTTTTTT. Translation: CASSQDWQGSTGELFF. V and J are TRBV4-2 and TRBJ2-2; maybe TRBD1 (6 bases). With 0 bases removed from V and 4 bases from J, the gap between germline ends came to 12 bases. The CDR3 covers 16 residues. Germline loops: CDR1 LGHNA, CDR2 YNFKEQ.

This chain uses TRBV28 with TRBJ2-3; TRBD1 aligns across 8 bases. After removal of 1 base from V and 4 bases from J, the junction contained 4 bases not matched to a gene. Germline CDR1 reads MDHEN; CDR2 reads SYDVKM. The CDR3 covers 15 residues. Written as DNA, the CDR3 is TGTGCCAGCAGTTTATCCAACAGGGGGGCAGATACGCAGTATTTT. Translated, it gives CASSLSNRGADTQYF.

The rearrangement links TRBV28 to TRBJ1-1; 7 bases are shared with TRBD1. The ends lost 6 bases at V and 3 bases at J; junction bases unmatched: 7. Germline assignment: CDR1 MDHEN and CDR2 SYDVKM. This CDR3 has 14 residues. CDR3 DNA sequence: TGTGCCAGCAGAGGGGGACAGAGTGACACTGAAGCTTTCTTT. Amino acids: CASRGGQSDTEAFF. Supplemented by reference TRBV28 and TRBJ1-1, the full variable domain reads DVKVTQSSRYLVKRTGEKVFLECVQDMDHENMFWYRQDPGLGLRLIYFSYDVKMKEKGDIPEGYSVSREKKERFSLILESASTNQTSMYLCASRGGQSDTEAFFGQGTRLTVV.

This CDR3 is CASSLGTAGGYNEQFF. For the CDR3, the DNA is TGTGCCAGCAGCTTAGGGACGGCGGGAGGGTACAATGAGCAGTTCTTC. This sequence joins TRBV7-3 and TRBJ2-1; the match to TRBD2 covers 9 bases. Losses at the gene ends were 2 bases for V and 4 bases for J; bases not matched to a gene: 6. CDR3 length: 16 residues. The V gene's germline CDR1 is SGHTA and CDR2 FQGTGA.

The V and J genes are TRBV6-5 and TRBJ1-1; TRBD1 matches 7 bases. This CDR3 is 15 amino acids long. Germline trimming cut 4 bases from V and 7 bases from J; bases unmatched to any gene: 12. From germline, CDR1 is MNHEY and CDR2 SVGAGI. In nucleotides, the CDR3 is TGTGCCAGCAGTTCCCTCTGGTCGACAGGGAGTGAAGCTTTCTTT. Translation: CASSSLWSTGSEAFF.

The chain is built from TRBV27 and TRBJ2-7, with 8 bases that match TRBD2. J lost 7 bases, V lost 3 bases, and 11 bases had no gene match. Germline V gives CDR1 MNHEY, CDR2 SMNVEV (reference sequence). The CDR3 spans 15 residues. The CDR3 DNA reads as TGTGCCAGCAGTTTTCTAGCGGGCCGTAGGGGGGAGCAGTACTTC. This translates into CASSFLAGRRGEQYF.

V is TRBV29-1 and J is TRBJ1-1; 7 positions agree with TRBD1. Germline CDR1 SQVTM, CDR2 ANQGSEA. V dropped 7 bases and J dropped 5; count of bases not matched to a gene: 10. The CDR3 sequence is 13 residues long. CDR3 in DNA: TGCAGCGGGAACAGGGGTCCTTTAACTGAAGCTTTCTTT. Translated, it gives CSGNRGPLTEAFF. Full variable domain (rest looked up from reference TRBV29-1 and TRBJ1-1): SAVISQKPSRDICQRGTSLTIQCQVDSQVTMMFWYRQQPGQSLTLIATANQGSEATYESGFVIDKFPISRPNLTFSTLTVSNMSPEDSSIYLCSGNRGPLTEAFFGQGTRLTVV.